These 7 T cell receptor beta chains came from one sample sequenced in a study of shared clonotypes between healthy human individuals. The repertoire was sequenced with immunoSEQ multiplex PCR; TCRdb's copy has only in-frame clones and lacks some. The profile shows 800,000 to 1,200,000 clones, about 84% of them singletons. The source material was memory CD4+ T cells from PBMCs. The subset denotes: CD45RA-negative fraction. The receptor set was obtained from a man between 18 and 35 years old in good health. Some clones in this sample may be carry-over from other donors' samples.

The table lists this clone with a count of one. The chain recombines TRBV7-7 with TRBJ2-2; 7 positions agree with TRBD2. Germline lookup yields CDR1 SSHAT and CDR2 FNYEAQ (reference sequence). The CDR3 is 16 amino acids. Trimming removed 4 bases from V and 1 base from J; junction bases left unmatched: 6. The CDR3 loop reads CASSSRGGRNTGELFF. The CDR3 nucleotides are TGTGCCAGCAGCTCACGGGGAGGGCGGAACACCGGGGAGCTGTTTTTT.

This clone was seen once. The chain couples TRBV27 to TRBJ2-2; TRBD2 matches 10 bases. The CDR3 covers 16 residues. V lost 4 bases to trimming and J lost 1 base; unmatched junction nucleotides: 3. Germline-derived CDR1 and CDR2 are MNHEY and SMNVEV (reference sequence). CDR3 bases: TGTGCCAGCAGTTCGGGACTAGCGAGGAACACCGGGGAGCTGTTTTTT. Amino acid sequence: CASSSGLARNTGELFF.

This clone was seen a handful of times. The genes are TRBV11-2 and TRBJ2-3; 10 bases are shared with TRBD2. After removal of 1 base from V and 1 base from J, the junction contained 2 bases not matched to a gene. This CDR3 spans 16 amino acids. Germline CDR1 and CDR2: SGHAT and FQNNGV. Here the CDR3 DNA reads TGTGCCAGCAGCTTAGGAGGGACTAGCGGCACAGATACGCAGTATTTT. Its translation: CASSLGGTSGTDTQYF.

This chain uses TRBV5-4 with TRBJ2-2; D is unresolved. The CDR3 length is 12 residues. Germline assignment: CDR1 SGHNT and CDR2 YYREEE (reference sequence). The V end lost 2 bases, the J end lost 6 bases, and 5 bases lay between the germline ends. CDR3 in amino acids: CASSFVAGELFF. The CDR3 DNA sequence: TGTGCCAGCAGCTTCGTCGCCGGGGAGCTGTTTTTT.

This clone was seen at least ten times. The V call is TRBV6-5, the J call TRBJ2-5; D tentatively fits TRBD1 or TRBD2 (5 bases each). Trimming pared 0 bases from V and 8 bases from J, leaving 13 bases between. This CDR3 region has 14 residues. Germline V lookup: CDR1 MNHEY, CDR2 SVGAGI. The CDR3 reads CASSYSRGLATQYF. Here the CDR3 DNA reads TGTGCCAGCAGTTACTCGAGGGGATTGGCTACCCAGTACTTC.

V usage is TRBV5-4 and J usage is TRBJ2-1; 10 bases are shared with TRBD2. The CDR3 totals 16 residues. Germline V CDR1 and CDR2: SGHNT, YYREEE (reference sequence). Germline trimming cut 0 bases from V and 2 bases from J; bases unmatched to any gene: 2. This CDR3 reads CASSLGLAGTYNEQFF. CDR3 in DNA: TGTGCCAGCAGCTTGGGACTAGCGGGTACCTACAATGAGCAGTTCTTC.

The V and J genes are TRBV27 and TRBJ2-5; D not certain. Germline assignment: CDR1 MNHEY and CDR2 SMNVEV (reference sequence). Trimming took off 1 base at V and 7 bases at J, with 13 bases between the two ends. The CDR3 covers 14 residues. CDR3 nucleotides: TGTGCCAGCAGTTTATTGTTCGGCGACGTGACCCAGTACTTC. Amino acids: CASSLLFGDVTQYF.